The 5 T cell receptor beta chains below were found in one sample sequenced in a study of blood T cells in healthy people across ages. Primed by a sample-barcoded 5' primer and a J-beta primer mix, a second PCR proceeded for roughly 6 to 12 cycles. TCRdb re-called the 5' RACE reads with MiXCR, one entry per CDR3 protein. The data show some 900,000 distinct CDR3 sequences, about 48% seen once. The specimen sequenced was blood. These receptors came from a man younger than 45 in good health.

CDR3 amino acids: CASSLAGGDRGHYTF. Here the CDR3 DNA reads TGTGCCAGCAGCTTAGCTGGGGGGGACAGGGGTCACTACACCTTC. The chain couples TRBV7-2 to TRBJ1-2; 10 bases are a match to TRBD1. Germline lookup yields CDR1 SGHTA and CDR2 FQGNSA. There are 15 residues in the CDR3. Trimming at V came to 0 bases and at J to 10 bases, leaving 8 bases not matched to a gene.

The chain uses TRBV20-1 and TRBJ2-5; 12 nucleotides align to TRBD2. Germline CDR1 and CDR2: DFQATT and SNEGSKA (reference sequence). With V trimmed by 0 bases and J by 6 bases, 8 bases remained unmatched. The CDR3 length is 16 residues. This CDR3 is CSARDIRLAGEKTQYF. CDR3 coding DNA: TGCAGTGCTAGAGATATTAGACTAGCGGGGGAAAAGACCCAGTACTTC.

This chain links TRBV14 with TRBJ1-2; D is perhaps TRBD1 (6 bases). V dropped 0 bases and J dropped 8 bases, with 10 bases sitting between them. This CDR3 has 13 amino acids. In germline, CDR1 is SGHDN, CDR2 FVKESK. In DNA, the CDR3 is TGTGCCAGCAGCCAAGACTACAGGGTCGGCTACACCTTC. It specifies CASSQDYRVGYTF.

This clonotype was detected many times. This sequence joins TRBV29-1 and TRBJ1-5; 7 bases map to TRBD1. The CDR3 is 11 residues long. Unmatched junction bases numbered 6, after V lost 6 bases and J lost 10 bases. Germline V gene data show CDR1 as SQVTM and CDR2 as ANQGSEA. Here the CDR3 reads CSVGDSHPQHF. CDR3 DNA: TGCAGCGTGGGGGACAGTCATCCCCAGCATTTT. Using reference TRBV29-1 and TRBJ1-5 for the parts outside the CDR3, the full variable domain is SAVISQKPSRDICQRGTSLTIQCQVDSQVTMMFWYRQQPGQSLTLIATANQGSEATYESGFVIDKFPISRPNLTFSTLTVSNMSPEDSSIYLCSVGDSHPQHFGDGTRLSIL.

This clonotype appeared a few times. The V call is TRBV20-1, the J call TRBJ2-3; 10 nucleotides match TRBD1. J was trimmed by 2 bases and V by 1 base; bases with no gene match: 3. There are 15 residues in the CDR3. The germline CDR1 and CDR2 sequences are DFQATT and SNEGSKA (reference sequence). Written as DNA, the CDR3 is TGCAGTGCTAGAGGACAGGGGGCTTCCACAGATACGCAGTATTTT. Protein: CSARGQGASTDTQYF.